The rows below give T cell receptor beta chains drawn from one sample of a study of cytomegalovirus exposure and HLA in healthy donors. TCRdb's copy holds only in-frame clones and misses some; the assay was immunoSEQ multiplex PCR. The sample lists roughly 140,000 clones; 60% to 80% were seen once. Sequenced sample: PBMCs. These receptors were collected from a woman aged 25 to 45 in good health and CMV-seronegative. CDR3s include the opening cysteine and the closing phenylalanine or tryptophan. D genes are given only for firm matches. Clone size is stated in some rows and not others, as once, few, many or a class when expanded.

v_gene,d_gene,abundance,j_gene,CDR3aa,CDR3nt
TRBV11-2,.,.,TRBJ2-5,CASSLRGETQYF,TGTGCCAGCAGTTTACGCGGAGAGACCCAGTACTTC
TRBV6-4,TRBD2,.,TRBJ2-1,CASSSSSGRYNEQFF,TGTGCCAGCAGTTCCTCTAGCGGGAGGTATAATGAGCAGTTCTTC
TRBV27,.,.,TRBJ1-4,CASTFDSGEKLFF,TGTGCCAGCACCTTCGATAGCGGTGAAAAACTGTTTTTT
TRBV27,TRBD1,.,TRBJ1-2,CASRTRGTGGGYTF,TGTGCCAGCAGGACTCGCGGGACAGGAGGGGGCTACACCTTC
TRBV7-9,.,.,TRBJ2-4,CASSLAGQPKNIQYF,TGTGCCAGCAGCTTAGCCGGACAGCCGAAAAACATTCAGTACTTC
TRBV7-9,.,few,TRBJ1-1,CASSRGEAEAFF,TGTGCCAGCAGTCGGGGGGAGGCTGAAGCTTTCTTT
TRBV18,.,.,TRBJ2-2,CASFWTANTGELFF,TGTGCCAGCTTTTGGACAGCCAACACCGGGGAGCTGTTTTTT
TRBV25-1,TRBD1,.,TRBJ2-5,CASSEGDRGETQYF,TGTGCCAGCAGTGAGGGGGACAGGGGAGAGACCCAGTACTTC
TRBV28,TRBD1,.,TRBJ2-7,CASRTGGAYEQYF,TGTGCCAGCAGGACAGGGGGCGCCTACGAGCAGTACTTC
TRBV4-2,.,.,TRBJ2-1,CASSQSHSSYNEQFF,TGTGCCAGCAGCCAGTCCCATAGCTCCTACAATGAGCAGTTCTTC
TRBV5-6,.,once,TRBJ2-5,CASSWGGSGGAETQYF,TGTGCCAGCAGCTGGGGCGGTTCGGGGGGCGCCGAGACCCAGTACTTC
TRBV27,TRBD1,once,TRBJ2-1,CASSPRTGIDEQFF,TGTGCCAGCAGTCCCCGGACAGGGATCGATGAGCAGTTCTTC
TRBV28,.,.,TRBJ1-6,CASSSILAGKSSYNSPLHF,TGTGCCAGCAGTTCGATATTGGCGGGAAAAAGCTCCTATAATTCACCCCTCCACTTT
TRBV6-1,TRBD1,.,TRBJ1-6,CATQGADSPLHF,TGTGCCACACAGGGGGCCGATTCACCCCTCCACTTT
TRBV4-1,.,.,TRBJ2-7,CASSRPGGSPYEQYF,TGCGCCAGCAGCCGGCCAGGGGGGTCCCCTTACGAGCAGTACTTC
TRBV5-4,.,.,TRBJ1-1,CASSLRYSPEAFF,TGTGCCAGCAGCTTGCGGTATTCCCCTGAAGCTTTCTTT
TRBV28,TRBD1,.,TRBJ1-5,CASSSRTGGDQPQHF,TGTGCCAGCAGTTCGCGGACAGGGGGCGATCAGCCCCAGCATTTT
TRBV28,.,.,TRBJ1-6,CASRGEYNSPLHF,TGTGCCAGTCGGGGGGAGTATAATTCACCCCTCCACTTT
TRBV19,TRBD2,.,TRBJ2-3,CASSTFSERERLDTQYF,TGTGCCAGTAGTACCTTTAGTGAGCGGGAGAGGCTAGATACGCAGTATTTT
TRBV11-3,TRBD2,.,TRBJ2-3,CASSPGTSGTGTQYF,TGTGCCAGCAGCCCAGGGACTAGCGGTACTGGTACGCAGTATTTT
TRBV16,.,.,TRBJ1-1,CASSPQEPRAGAWGREAFF,TGTGCCAGCAGCCCACAAGAACCCCGAGCGGGGGCCTGGGGAAGGGAAGCTTTCTTT
TRBV5-1,TRBD2,few,TRBJ2-7,CASSPGLGGGEQYF,TGCGCCAGCAGCCCGGGACTAGGGGGGGGCGAGCAGTACTTC
TRBV7-9,.,.,TRBJ1-1,CASSPGRGEGTEAFF,TGTGCCAGCAGCCCGGGACGGGGGGAAGGGACTGAAGCTTTCTTT
TRBV6-6,TRBD1,.,TRBJ1-6,CASRQGGSPLHF,TGTGCCAGCCGACAGGGGGGTTCACCCCTCCACTTT
TRBV7-7,TRBD1,.,TRBJ2-3,CASSLDRETDTQYF,TGTGCTAGCAGCTTAGACAGGGAGACAGATACGCAGTATTTT
TRBV29-1,TRBD1,.,TRBJ1-2,CSVESTGAAGYTF,TGCAGCGTTGAATCAACAGGGGCGGCGGGCTACACCTTC
TRBV7-9,TRBD1,.,TRBJ2-1,CASSLGQGSNEQFF,TGTGCCAGCAGCTTAGGACAGGGCAGCAATGAGCAGTTCTTC
TRBV10-3,TRBD2,.,TRBJ2-7,CAISTGTKSYEQYF,TGTGCCATCAGTACCGGGACTAAGTCCTACGAGCAGTACTTC
TRBV19,TRBD2,once,TRBJ2-3,CASTARTSGDTDTQYF,TGTGCCAGTACCGCTAGGACTAGCGGGGACACAGATACGCAGTATTTT
TRBV19,.,.,TRBJ2-7,CASQPGTAAYEQYF,TGTGCCAGCCAGCCCGGGACTGCGGCCTACGAGCAGTACTTC